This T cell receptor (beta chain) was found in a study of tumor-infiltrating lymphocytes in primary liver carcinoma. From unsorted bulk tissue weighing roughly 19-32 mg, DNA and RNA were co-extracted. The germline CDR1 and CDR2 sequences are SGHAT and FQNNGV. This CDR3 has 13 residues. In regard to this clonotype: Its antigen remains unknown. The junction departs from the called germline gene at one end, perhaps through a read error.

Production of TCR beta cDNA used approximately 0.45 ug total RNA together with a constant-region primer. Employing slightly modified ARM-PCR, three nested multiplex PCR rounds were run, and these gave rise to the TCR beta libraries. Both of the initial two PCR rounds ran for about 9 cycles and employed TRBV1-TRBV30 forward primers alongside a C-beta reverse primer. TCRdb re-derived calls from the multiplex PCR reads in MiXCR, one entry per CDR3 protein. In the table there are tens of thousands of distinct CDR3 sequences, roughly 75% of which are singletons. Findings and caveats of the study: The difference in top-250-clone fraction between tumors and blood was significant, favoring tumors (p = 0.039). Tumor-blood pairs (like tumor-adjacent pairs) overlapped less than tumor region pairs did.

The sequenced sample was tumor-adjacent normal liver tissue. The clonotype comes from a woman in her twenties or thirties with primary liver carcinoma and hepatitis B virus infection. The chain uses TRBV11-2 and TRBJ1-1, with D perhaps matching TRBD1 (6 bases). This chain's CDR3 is CASSLAWDTEPFF. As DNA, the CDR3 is TGTGCTAGCAGCTTAGCGTGGGACACTGAACCTTTCTTT.